What follows are 24 T cell receptor beta chains derived from one specimen sequenced in a study of T cells in localized non-small cell lung cancer. Sequenced by immunoSEQ multiplex PCR; TCRdb stores in-frame clones only, minus some. Found here are 35,000 to 40,000 clones, more than 75% of them singletons; the top ten hold about 6%. The material sequenced was peripheral blood, taken before any cancer treatment. The receptors stem from a man between 40 and 70 years old with stage I lung adenocarcinoma.

V and J are TRBV19 and TRBJ2-1; a weak D match, TRBD1 (5 bases). Germline loops: CDR1 LNHDA, CDR2 SQIVND (reference sequence). The CDR3 is made up of 18 amino acids. V dropped 3 bases and J dropped 0 bases, with 18 bases sitting between them. CDR3 coding DNA: TGTGCCAGTAGTATCCACAGTGGTGGACATCCCTCCTACAATGAGCAGTTCTTC. Translation: CASSIHSGGHPSYNEQFF.

This clone came up once. J is TRBJ2-1 and V is TRBV18, with D perhaps matching TRBD2 (5 bases). V was pared by 2 bases and J by 2 bases, with 10 bases between. CDR1 is KGHSH and CDR2 is LQKENI in the germline V gene. This CDR3 has 15 residues. In DNA, the CDR3 is TGTGCCAGCTCACCAAGGACTTCCCCCTACAATGAGCAGTTCTTC. Translating it yields CASSPRTSPYNEQFF.

This sequence joins TRBV15 and TRBJ2-7, with 7 bases identical to TRBD1. Germline V gene lookup returns CDR1 LNHNV and CDR2 YYDKDF (reference sequence). The CDR3 is 14 amino acids. V was clipped by 5 bases and J by 2 bases; unmatched bases: 6. The CDR3 loop is CATSPRQGAYEQYF. Written as DNA, the CDR3 is TGTGCCACCAGCCCCCGACAGGGAGCCTACGAGCAGTACTTC.

CDR3 nucleotides: TGTGCCAGCTCACCATCCCGACAGTTGGCCTACGAGCAGTACTTC. It yields the protein CASSPSRQLAYEQYF. The chain recombines TRBV18 with TRBJ2-7, with a possible D match to TRBD1 (5 bases). CDR1 is KGHSH, CDR2 LQKENI, per germline. With 2 bases removed from V and 2 bases from J, the gap between germline ends came to 13 bases. The CDR3 spans 15 residues.

This clone has more than one count but fewer than ten. The rearrangement joins TRBV7-8 to TRBJ1-1; no clear D. Germline V lookup: CDR1 SGHVS, CDR2 FQNEAQ. Trimming shortened V by 1 base and J by 4 bases, and 13 bases separated the two germline ends. The CDR3 runs 15 residues. The CDR3 region has the DNA TGTGCCAGCAGCTTAGGACCTCGGTTGGGCACTGAAGCTTTCTTT. This gives the protein CASSLGPRLGTEAFF.

This rearrangement joins TRBV4-2 to TRBJ2-1; D is undetermined. The germline V gene has CDR1 LGHNA and CDR2 YNFKEQ. The CDR3 has 15 amino acids. Trimming left V 0 bases short and J 0 bases short, with 6 bases between. CDR3 nucleotide sequence: TGTGCCAGCAGCCAAGATCTAGGCTCCTACAATGAGCAGTTCTTC. Translation: CASSQDLGSYNEQFF.

This chain uses TRBV7-2 with TRBJ2-2; D remains unclear. The germline V and J ends were trimmed by 3 bases and 4 bases, with 9 bases remaining between them. The CDR3 spans 14 residues. Looked up from germline, CDR1 is SGHTA and CDR2 is FQGNSA. The CDR3 here is CASSLKGLTGELFF. The DNA of the CDR3 is TGTGCCAGCAGCTTGAAGGGCCTCACCGGGGAGCTGTTTTTT. The full variable domain, its missing parts supplied by reference TRBV7-2 and TRBJ2-2, is GAGVSQSPSNKVTEKGKDVELRCDPISGHTALYWYRQSLGQGLEFLIYFQGNSAPDKSGLPSDRFSAERTGGSVSTLTIQRTQQEDSAVYLCASSLKGLTGELFFGEGSRLTVL.

This clone showed up just once. J is TRBJ2-7 and V is TRBV4-2, with TRBD2 as a possible D gene (6 bases). Germline CDR1 reads LGHNA; CDR2 reads YNFKEQ. Trimming cost V 1 base and J 3 bases, with 13 bases left between them. The CDR3 length is 15 residues. The DNA of the CDR3 is TGTGCCAGCAGCCAAGTCGGGGGAATTAGCTACGAGCAGTACTTC. It specifies CASSQVGGISYEQYF.

The DNA for the CDR3 is TGTGCCAGCAGCTTTCAGGGGGCCGGGAACACTGAAGCTTTCTTT. Residues: CASSFQGAGNTEAFF. This chain connects TRBV7-9 to TRBJ1-1; 8 nucleotides match TRBD1. Germline V lookup: CDR1 SEHNR, CDR2 FQNEAQ (reference sequence). The CDR3 loop spans 15 amino acids. V shed 3 bases, J shed 1 base, and the junction held 4 bases outside the gene matches.

The V gene is TRBV29-1, the J gene TRBJ2-5, with 12 positions matching TRBD2. CDR1 and CDR2 from the germline V gene are SQVTM and ANQGSEA. The CDR3 contains 16 residues. V lost 2 bases and J lost 1; bases outside the gene matches: 5. The CDR3 loop is CSVEQLAGGLQETQYF. The DNA for the CDR3 is TGCAGCGTTGAACAACTAGCGGGAGGCCTCCAAGAGACCCAGTACTTC. Based on the CDR3 plus reference TRBV29-1 and TRBJ2-5, the full variable domain is SAVISQKPSRDICQRGTSLTIQCQVDSQVTMMFWYRQQPGQSLTLIATANQGSEATYESGFVIDKFPISRPNLTFSTLTVSNMSPEDSSIYLCSVEQLAGGLQETQYFGPGTRLLVL.

The chain has TRBV19 and TRBJ2-1; no firm D call. V shed 3 bases and J shed 2 bases, with 11 bases lying between them. This CDR3 contains 15 residues. Germline values: CDR1 LNHDA, CDR2 SQIVND (reference sequence). CDR3 DNA: TGTGCCAGTAGTATCTGGTTAACGACCTACAATGAGCAGTTCTTC. Amino acids: CASSIWLTTYNEQFF.

The V gene is TRBV4-2, the J gene TRBJ2-1; the match to TRBD2 covers 9 bases. J was trimmed by 6 bases and V by 0 bases; bases with no gene match: 6. The CDR3 covers 16 residues. Germline V gives CDR1 LGHNA, CDR2 YNFKEQ. CDR3 protein: CASSQDVAGVGNEQFF. The CDR3 DNA reads as TGTGCCAGCAGCCAAGATGTAGCGGGAGTCGGCAATGAGCAGTTCTTC.

The chain recombines TRBV10-1 with TRBJ2-7; 7 bases are a match to TRBD1. V shed 6 bases, J shed 6 bases, and the junction held 5 bases outside the gene matches. The CDR3 sequence is 12 residues long. The germline V gene has CDR1 WNHNN and CDR2 SYGVQD (reference sequence). In DNA, the CDR3 is TGCGCCAGCAGGACAGGGCGATGCGAGCAGTACTTC. It codes for CASRTGRCEQYF.

The V call is TRBV30, the J call TRBJ1-4; TRBD1 aligns across 7 bases. The V segment lost 4 bases and the J segment 5 bases; nucleotides outside the gene matches: 4. The CDR3 contains 13 residues. Germline CDR1 reads GTSNPN; CDR2 reads SVGIG (reference sequence). CDR3 loop: CAWNRGRNEKLFF. The CDR3 nucleotides are TGTGCCTGGAACAGGGGAAGAAATGAAAAACTGTTTTTT.

This clone has more than one count but fewer than ten. The CDR3: CASSAGTGAPESGELFF. Here the CDR3 DNA reads TGTGCCAGCAGTGCGGGGACAGGGGCCCCGGAGAGCGGGGAGCTGTTTTTT. The rearrangement uses TRBV2 and TRBJ2-2; 10 bases are shared with TRBD1. V lost 4 bases to trimming and J lost 7 bases; unmatched junction nucleotides: 12. The CDR3 has 17 amino acids. Per germline, CDR1 SNHLY and CDR2 FYNNEI. The full variable domain, completed using reference TRBV2 and TRBJ2-2, is EPEVTQTPSHQVTQMGQEVILRCVPISNHLYFYWYRQILGQKVEFLVSFYNNEISEKSEIFDDQFSVERPDGSNFTLKIRSTKLEDSAMYFCASSAGTGAPESGELFFGEGSRLTVL.

The chain joins TRBV6-6 to TRBJ2-7; TRBD1 might be the D (6 bases). Germline assignment: CDR1 MNHNY and CDR2 SVGAGI (reference sequence). The CDR3 extends over 16 amino acids. The V end was cut by 5 bases, the J end by 3 bases, with 20 bases between. CDR3 region: CASSPAGTRSSYEQYF. CDR3 sequence (DNA): TGTGCCAGCAGTCCAGCCGGGACAAGATCAAGCTACGAGCAGTACTTC.

This chain links TRBV11-3 with TRBJ2-3; D is undetermined. From germline, CDR1 is SGHNT and CDR2 YENEEA. The CDR3 contains 13 residues. The V end lost 8 bases, the J end lost 1 base, and 10 bases lay between the germline ends. In DNA form, the CDR3 reads TGTGCCAGCGGCCAATCGGGCACAGATACGCAGTATTTT. This sequence encodes CASGQSGTDTQYF.

The chain joins TRBV27 to TRBJ2-1, with 7 bases lining up with TRBD2. Germline V gene sequence: CDR1 MNHEY, CDR2 SMNVEV (reference sequence). The CDR3 totals 15 residues. Trimming at V came to 6 bases and at J to 8 bases, leaving 13 bases not matched to a gene. CDR3 bases: TGTGCCAGCAGACGAGGAGGAGCGGGATTGGATGAGCAGTTCTTC. It yields the protein CASRRGGAGLDEQFF.

V and J are TRBV9 and TRBJ2-3; perhaps D is TRBD1 or TRBD2 (5 bases each). Germline V gene data show CDR1 as SGDLS and CDR2 as YYNGEE. V was clipped by 0 bases and J by 4 bases, with 21 bases between them. This CDR3 has 18 amino acids. The CDR3 protein is CASSVEGNRGEWPDTQYF. In DNA, the CDR3 is TGTGCCAGCAGCGTAGAAGGAAACCGGGGCGAGTGGCCAGATACGCAGTATTTT.

J is TRBJ2-3 and V is TRBV15, with D tentatively TRBD1 or TRBD2 (5 bases each). This CDR3 is built from 12 residues. Trimming took 5 bases from V and 10 from J, leaving 13 bases between them. Per germline, CDR1 LNHNV and CDR2 YYDKDF (reference sequence). CDR3 in amino acids: CATSGGPRAQYF. Here the CDR3 DNA reads TGTGCCACCAGCGGGGGACCGAGGGCGCAGTATTTT.

This rearrangement joins TRBV7-9 to TRBJ2-1; 8 nucleotides line up with TRBD2. After removal of 4 bases from V and 10 bases from J, the junction contained 9 bases not matched to a gene. Germline assignment: CDR1 SEHNR and CDR2 FQNEAQ (reference sequence). CDR3 size: 14 residues. In DNA form, the CDR3 reads TGTGCCAGCAGCTCGCCTAGCGGGCCAATAGAGCAGTTCTTC. It is translated as CASSSPSGPIEQFF.

This rearrangement joins TRBV5-6 to TRBJ1-1; D perhaps matches TRBD1 (5 bases). Germline values: CDR1 SGHDT, CDR2 YYEEEE. V lost 2 bases and J lost 3, with 11 bases in between. The CDR3 consists of 14 residues. The DNA for the CDR3 is TGTGCCAGCAGCTTACCAGGGAGGGACACTGAAGCTTTCTTT. It translates to CASSLPGRDTEAFF.

The chain uses TRBV4-3 and TRBJ1-4; D uncertain. The CDR3 is 16 residues long. Germline V gene data show CDR1 as LGHNA and CDR2 as YSLEER. The ends were cut back, 0 bases at V and 7 bases at J, with 15 bases in the middle. The CDR3 here is CASSQDNSPSGEKLFF. CDR3 DNA: TGCGCCAGCAGCCAAGATAACAGTCCATCAGGTGAAAAACTGTTTTTT.

This chain links TRBV25-1 with TRBJ1-3, with D hard to call. The DNA end is a closer match to TRBJ2-2, so the J assignment may be wrong. The germline CDR1 and CDR2 sequences are MGHDK and SYGVNS. The CDR3 is made up of 12 amino acids. The CDR3 is CASPRPTGELFF. The CDR3 DNA is TGTGCCAGCCCGAGGCCCACCGGGGAGCTGTTTTTT.